This TCR beta chain was captured in a study of somatic mutations in cytotoxic T cells in rheumatoid arthritis. Study information: Flow cytometric sorting isolated some V beta antibody-stained T-cell populations at nearly 100% purity, and among them were V beta1+ cells that underwent TCRB sequencing.

Concerning this clone: Its antigen remains unidentified.

TCRdb keeps only in-frame clones here, not all; method: immunoSEQ multiplex PCR. The sample consists of approximately 12,000 clones, 75% to 90% of them appearing once. Germline CDR1 is MNHEY and CDR2 is SMNVEV (reference sequence). The V end lost 3 bases, the J end lost 7 bases, and 19 bases lay between the germline ends. This CDR3 comprises 16 residues. Study findings and constraints: A largest CD8+ clone above 20% of CD8+ cells occurred in about an eighth of the roughly 60 patients. Between rheumatoid arthritis patients and age-matched healthy controls, CD8+ T-cell clonality showed no significant difference.

This sequence joins TRBV27 and TRBJ2-1, with D maybe TRBD2 (7 bases). Sequencing input: CD8+ T cells sorted from blood. The receptor was isolated from a woman in her fifties or sixties in good health. CDR3 loop: CASSFSWGGPGNEQFF. The CDR3 DNA sequence: TGTGCCAGCAGTTTTTCATGGGGGGGCCCGGGGAATGAGCAGTTCTTC.